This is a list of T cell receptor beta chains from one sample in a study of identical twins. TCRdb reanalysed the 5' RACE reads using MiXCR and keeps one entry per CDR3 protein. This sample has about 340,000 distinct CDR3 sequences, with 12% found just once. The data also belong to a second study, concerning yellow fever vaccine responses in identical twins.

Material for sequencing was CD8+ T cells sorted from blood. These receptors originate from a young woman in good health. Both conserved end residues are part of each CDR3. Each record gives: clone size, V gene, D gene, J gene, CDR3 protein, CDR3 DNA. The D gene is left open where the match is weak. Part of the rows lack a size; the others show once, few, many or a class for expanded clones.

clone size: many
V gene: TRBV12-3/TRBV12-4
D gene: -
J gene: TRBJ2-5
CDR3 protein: CASTLDEDEETQYF
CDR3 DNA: TGTGCCAGCACCCTGGACGAGGATGAAGAGACCCAGTACTTC

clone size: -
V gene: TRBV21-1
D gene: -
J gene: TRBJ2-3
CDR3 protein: CASSTWGGITDTQYF
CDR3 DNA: TGTGCCAGCAGCACCTGGGGGGGGATAACAGATACGCAGTATTTT

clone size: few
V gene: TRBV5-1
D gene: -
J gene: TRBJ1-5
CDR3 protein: CASNNMGSNQPQHF
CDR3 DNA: TGCGCCAGCAACAACATGGGGAGCAATCAGCCCCAGCATTTT

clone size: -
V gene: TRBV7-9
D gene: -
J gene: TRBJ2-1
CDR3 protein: CASSPPTSDRYNEQFF
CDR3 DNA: TGTGCCAGCAGCCCCCCGACCTCTGATAGATACAATGAGCAGTTCTTC

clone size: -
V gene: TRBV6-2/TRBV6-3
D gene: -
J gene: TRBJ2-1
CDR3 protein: CASRSAGTEGGPYNEQFF
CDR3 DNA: TGTGCCAGCAGATCTGCCGGGACAGAGGGAGGCCCCTACAATGAGCAGTTCTTC

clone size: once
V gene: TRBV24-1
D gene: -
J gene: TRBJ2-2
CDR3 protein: CATSVRIGGELFF
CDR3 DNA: TGTGCCACCAGTGTCCGGATCGGCGGGGAGCTGTTTTTT

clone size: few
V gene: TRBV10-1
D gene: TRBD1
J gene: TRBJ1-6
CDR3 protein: CASSDSLTGEVRSYNSPLHF
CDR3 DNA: TGCGCCAGCAGTGATAGTTTGACAGGGGAAGTTCGGTCCTATAATTCACCCCTCCACTTT

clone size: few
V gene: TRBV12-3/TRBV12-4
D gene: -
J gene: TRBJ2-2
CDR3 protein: CASSLSGITGELFF
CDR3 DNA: TGTGCCAGCTCGTTGTCAGGGATTACCGGGGAGCTGTTTTTT

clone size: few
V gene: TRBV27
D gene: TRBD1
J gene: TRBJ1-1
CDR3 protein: CASSERTGLPEAFF
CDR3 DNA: TGTGCCAGCAGTGAGAGGACAGGTCTTCCTGAAGCTTTCTTT

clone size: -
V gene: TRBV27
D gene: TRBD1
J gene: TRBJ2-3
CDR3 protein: CASSLNRGPTDTQYF
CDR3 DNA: TGTGCCAGCAGTTTAAATAGGGGGCCCACAGATACGCAGTATTTT

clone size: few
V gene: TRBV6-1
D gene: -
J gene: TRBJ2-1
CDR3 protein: CASSDLRAPNYNEQFF
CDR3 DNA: TGTGCCAGCAGTGATCTCCGGGCGCCCAATTACAATGAGCAGTTCTTC

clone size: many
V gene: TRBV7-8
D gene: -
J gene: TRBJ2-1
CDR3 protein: CASSANNEQFF
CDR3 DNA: TGTGCCAGCAGCGCGAACAATGAGCAGTTCTTC

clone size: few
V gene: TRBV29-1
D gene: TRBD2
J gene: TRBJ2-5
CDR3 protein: CSVEGAERGGSQETQYF
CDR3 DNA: TGCAGCGTTGAAGGCGCCGAACGGGGGGGATCACAAGAGACCCAGTACTTC

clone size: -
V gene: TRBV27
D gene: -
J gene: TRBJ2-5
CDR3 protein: CASSLYLEGVETQYF
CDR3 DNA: TGTGCCAGCAGTTTGTACCTGGAGGGAGTGGAGACCCAGTACTTC

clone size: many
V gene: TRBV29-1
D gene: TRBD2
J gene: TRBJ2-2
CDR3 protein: CSAGREGRGGELFF
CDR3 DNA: TGCAGCGCCGGTCGGGAGGGCCGGGGCGGGGAGCTGTTTTTT

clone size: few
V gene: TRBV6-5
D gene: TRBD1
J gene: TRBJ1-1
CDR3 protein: CASSSTGDRGLAFF
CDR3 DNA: TGTGCCAGCAGTTCCACAGGAGACAGGGGGTTAGCTTTCTTT

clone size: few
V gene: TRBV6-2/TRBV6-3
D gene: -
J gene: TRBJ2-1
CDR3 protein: CASSHDGYNEQFF
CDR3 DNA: TGTGCCAGCAGTCATGACGGATACAATGAGCAGTTCTTC

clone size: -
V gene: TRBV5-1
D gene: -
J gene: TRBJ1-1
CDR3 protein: CASSLRRGGPRNTEAFF
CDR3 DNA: TGCGCCAGCAGCTTGCGGAGGGGAGGACCTCGGAACACTGAAGCTTTCTTT

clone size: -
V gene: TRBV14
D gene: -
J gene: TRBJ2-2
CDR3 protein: CASSQDPHPFRDTGELFF
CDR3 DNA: TGTGCCAGCAGCCAAGATCCGCATCCCTTTCGGGACACCGGGGAGCTGTTTTTT

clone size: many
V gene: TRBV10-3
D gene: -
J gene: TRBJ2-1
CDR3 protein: CAISEDQGRDNEQFF
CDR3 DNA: TGTGCCATCAGTGAGGATCAGGGTAGGGACAATGAGCAGTTCTTC

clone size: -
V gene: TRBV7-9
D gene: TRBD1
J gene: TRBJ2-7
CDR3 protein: CASSSGTGVNEQYF
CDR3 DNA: TGTGCCAGCAGCTCCGGGACAGGGGTGAACGAGCAGTACTTC

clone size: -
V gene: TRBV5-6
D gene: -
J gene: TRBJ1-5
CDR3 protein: CASSLEENQPQHF
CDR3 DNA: TGTGCCAGCAGCTTGGAGGAGAATCAGCCCCAGCATTTT

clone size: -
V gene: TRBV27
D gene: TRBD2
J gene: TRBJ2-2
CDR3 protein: CASSLWGGGELFF
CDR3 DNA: TGTGCCAGCAGTTTATGGGGGGGCGGGGAGCTGTTTTTT

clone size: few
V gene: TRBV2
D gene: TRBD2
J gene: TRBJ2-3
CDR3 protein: CASRGTSGSTDTQYF
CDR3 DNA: TGTGCCAGCAGAGGGACTAGCGGGAGCACAGATACGCAGTATTTT

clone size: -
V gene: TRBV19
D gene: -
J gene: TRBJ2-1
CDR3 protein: CASSLEGHGTGYNEQFF
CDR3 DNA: TGTGCCAGTAGTCTCGAAGGCCACGGGACCGGATACAATGAGCAGTTCTTC

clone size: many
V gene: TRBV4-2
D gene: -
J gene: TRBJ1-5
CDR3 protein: CASSQDGQGQPQHF
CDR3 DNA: TGTGCCAGCAGCCAAGATGGGCAGGGTCAGCCCCAGCATTTT